The TCR beta chain described here comes from a study of T cells in localized non-small cell lung cancer. Trimming at V came to 4 bases and at J to 3 bases, leaving 7 bases not matched to a gene. This CDR3 has 16 residues. The germline V gene has CDR1 SGHDT and CDR2 YYEEEE. Sequencing used immunoSEQ multiplex PCR; TCRdb keeps in-frame clones, though not all of them. The sample shows under 45,000 clones, 83% of them seen only once. General study results and limits: The study sequenced only one region of the tumor. As a result, intratumor heterogeneity could not be excluded and remains possible. In adjacent lung appeared a median approximately 57 of the top 100 tumor clones. Measurement of T cell clonality placed uninvolved adjacent lung highest, above the level in tumor.

A note on this clone: Its target is not known.

This clonotype originated in a man between 40 and 70 years old with stage II lung adenocarcinoma. The source was PBMCs, collected before any cancer treatment. The chain combines TRBV5-6 with TRBJ2-5; 12 bases are shared with TRBD2. This CDR3 is CASSVPGLAGKETQYF. In nucleotides, the CDR3 is TGTGCCAGCAGCGTACCGGGACTAGCGGGCAAAGAGACCCAGTACTTC.